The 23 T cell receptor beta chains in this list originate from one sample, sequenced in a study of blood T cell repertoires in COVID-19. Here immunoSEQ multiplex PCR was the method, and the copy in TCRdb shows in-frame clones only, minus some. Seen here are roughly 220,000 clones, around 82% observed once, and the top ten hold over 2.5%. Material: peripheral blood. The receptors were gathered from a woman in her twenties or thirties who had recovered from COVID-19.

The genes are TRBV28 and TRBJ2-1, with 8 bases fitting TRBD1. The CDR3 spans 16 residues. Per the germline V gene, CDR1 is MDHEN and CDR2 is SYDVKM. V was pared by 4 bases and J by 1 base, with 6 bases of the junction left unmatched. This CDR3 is CASSSPGGWSYNEQFF. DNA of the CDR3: TGTGCCAGCAGTTCTCCAGGGGGCTGGTCCTACAATGAGCAGTTCTTC.

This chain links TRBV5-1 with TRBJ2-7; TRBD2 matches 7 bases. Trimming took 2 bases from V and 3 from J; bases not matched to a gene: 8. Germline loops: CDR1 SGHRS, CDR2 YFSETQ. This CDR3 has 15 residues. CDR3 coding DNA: TGCGCCAGCAGCTTAGGGGCGGGAGTAATCTACGAGCAGTACTTC. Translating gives CASSLGAGVIYEQYF.

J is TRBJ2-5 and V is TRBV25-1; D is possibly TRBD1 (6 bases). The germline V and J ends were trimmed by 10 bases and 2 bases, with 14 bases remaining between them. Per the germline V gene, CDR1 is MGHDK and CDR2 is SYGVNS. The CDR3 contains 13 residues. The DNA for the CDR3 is TGTGCCACCAGGGACACCCCACAAGAGACCCAGTACTTC. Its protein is CATRDTPQETQYF.

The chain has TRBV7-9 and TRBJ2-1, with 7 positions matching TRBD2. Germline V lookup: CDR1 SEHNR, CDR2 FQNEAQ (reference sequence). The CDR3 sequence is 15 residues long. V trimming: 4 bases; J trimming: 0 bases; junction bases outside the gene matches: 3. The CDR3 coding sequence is TGTGCCAGCAGCTATAGCGGGTACTCCTACAATGAGCAGTTCTTC. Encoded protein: CASSYSGYSYNEQFF.

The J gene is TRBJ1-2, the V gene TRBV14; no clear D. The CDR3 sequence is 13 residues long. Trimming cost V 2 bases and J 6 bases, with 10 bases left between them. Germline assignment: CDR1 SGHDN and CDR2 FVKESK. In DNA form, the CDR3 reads TGTGCCAGCAGCCAATTCACAGTCAATGGCTACACCTTC. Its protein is CASSQFTVNGYTF.

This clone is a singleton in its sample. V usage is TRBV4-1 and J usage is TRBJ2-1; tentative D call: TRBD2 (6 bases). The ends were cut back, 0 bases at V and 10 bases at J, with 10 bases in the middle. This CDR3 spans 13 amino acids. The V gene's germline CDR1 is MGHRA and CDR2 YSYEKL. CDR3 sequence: CASSQERGREQFF. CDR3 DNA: TGCGCCAGCAGCCAAGAGCGGGGCAGAGAGCAGTTCTTC.

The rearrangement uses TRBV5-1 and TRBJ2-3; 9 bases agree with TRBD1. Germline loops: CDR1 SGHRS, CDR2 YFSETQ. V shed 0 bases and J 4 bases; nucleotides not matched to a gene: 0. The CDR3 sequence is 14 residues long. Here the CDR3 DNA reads TGCGCCAGCAGCTTGGGGACAGGGGCAGATACGCAGTATTTT. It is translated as CASSLGTGADTQYF.

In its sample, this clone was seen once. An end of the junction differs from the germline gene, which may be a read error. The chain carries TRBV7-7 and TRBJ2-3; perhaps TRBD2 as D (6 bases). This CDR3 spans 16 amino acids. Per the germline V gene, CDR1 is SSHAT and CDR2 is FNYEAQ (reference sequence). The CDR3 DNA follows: TGTGCTAGCAGCTTAGCTGGCGGGGTGAGCACAGATACGCAGTATTTT. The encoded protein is CASSLAGGVSTDTQYF. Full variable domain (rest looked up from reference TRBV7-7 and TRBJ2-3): GAGVSQSPRYKVTKRGQDVTLRCDPISSHATLYWYQQALGQGPEFLTYFNYEAQPDKSGLPSDRFSAERPEGSISTLTIQRTEQRDSAMYRCASSLAGGVSTDTQYFGPGTRLTVL.

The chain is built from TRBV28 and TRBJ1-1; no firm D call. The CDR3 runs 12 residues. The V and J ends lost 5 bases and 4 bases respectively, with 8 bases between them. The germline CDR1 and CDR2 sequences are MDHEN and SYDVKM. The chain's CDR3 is CASSTPTTEAFF. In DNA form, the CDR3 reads TGTGCCAGCAGTACCCCTACCACTGAAGCTTTCTTT.

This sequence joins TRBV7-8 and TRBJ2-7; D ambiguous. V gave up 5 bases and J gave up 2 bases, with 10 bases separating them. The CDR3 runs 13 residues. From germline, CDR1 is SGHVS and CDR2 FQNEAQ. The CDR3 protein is CASSPDKAYEQYF. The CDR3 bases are TGTGCCAGCAGCCCCGACAAAGCCTACGAGCAGTACTTC.

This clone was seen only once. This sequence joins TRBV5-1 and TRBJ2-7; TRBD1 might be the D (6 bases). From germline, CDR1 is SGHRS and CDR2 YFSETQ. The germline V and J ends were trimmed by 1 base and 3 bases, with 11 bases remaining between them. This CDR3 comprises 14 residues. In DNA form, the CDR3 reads TGCGCCAGCAGCTTGATGCAGGGGATCTACGAGCAGTACTTC. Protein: CASSLMQGIYEQYF.

CDR3 in DNA: TGTGCCAGCAGCGTAGACGGTACTAACACTGAAGCTTTCTTT. Amino acids: CASSVDGTNTEAFF. The V gene is TRBV9, the J gene TRBJ1-1; unclear D gene. CDR1 is SGDLS, CDR2 YYNGEE, per germline. V lost 0 bases to trimming and J lost 2 bases, with 8 bases between them. The CDR3 extends over 14 amino acids. The full variable domain, with the rest looked up from reference TRBV9 and TRBJ1-1, is DSGVTQTPKHLITATGQRVTLRCSPRSGDLSVYWYQQSLDQGLQFLIQYYNGEERAKGNILERFSAQQFPDLHSELNLSSLELGDSALYFCASSVDGTNTEAFFGQGTRLTVV.

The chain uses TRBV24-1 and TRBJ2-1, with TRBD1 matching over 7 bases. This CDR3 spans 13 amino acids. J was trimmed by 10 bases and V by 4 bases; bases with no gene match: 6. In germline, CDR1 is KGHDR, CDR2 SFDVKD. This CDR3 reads CATSDTRQGEQFF. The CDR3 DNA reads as TGTGCCACCAGTGACACCCGACAGGGCGAGCAGTTCTTC.

The CDR3 DNA follows: TGTGCCAGCAGTTTAAAGGGGGTAGGGTACGAGCAGTACTTC. It encodes CASSLKGVGYEQYF. The chain combines TRBV27 with TRBJ2-7, with D tentatively TRBD1 (6 bases). The V and J ends lost 2 bases and 4 bases respectively, with 12 bases between them. CDR1 MNHEY and CDR2 SMNVEV come from the germline V gene (reference sequence). The CDR3 extends over 14 amino acids.

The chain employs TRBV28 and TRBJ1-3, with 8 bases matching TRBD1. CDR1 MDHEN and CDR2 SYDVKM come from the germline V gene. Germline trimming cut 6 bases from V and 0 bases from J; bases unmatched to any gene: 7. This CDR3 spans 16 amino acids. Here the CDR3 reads CASSLRQGSSGNTIYF. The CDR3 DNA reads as TGTGCCAGCAGCCTCCGACAGGGGAGCTCTGGAAACACCATATATTTT.

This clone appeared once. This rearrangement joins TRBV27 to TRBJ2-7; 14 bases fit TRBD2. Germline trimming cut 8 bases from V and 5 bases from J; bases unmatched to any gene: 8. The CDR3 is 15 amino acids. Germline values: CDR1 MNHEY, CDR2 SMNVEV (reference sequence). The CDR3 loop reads CASRYGTSGSHEQYF. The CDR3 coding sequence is TGTGCCAGCCGTTACGGGACTAGCGGGAGCCACGAGCAGTACTTC.

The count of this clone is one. The CDR3 loop reads CASSPLNLGTEAFF. In DNA, the CDR3 is TGTGCCAGCAGTCCTCTGAACCTAGGCACTGAAGCTTTCTTT. This chain links TRBV28 with TRBJ1-1; D is unresolved. The V end was cut by 5 bases, the J end by 4 bases, with 14 bases between. Germline CDR1 is MDHEN and CDR2 is SYDVKM. There are 14 residues in the CDR3.

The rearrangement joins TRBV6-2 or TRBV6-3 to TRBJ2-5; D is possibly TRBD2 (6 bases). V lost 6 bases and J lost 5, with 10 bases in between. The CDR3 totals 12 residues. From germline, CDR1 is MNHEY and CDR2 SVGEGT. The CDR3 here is CASSGAGETQYF. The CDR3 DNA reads TGTGCCAGCAGCGGTGCGGGGGAGACCCAGTACTTC.

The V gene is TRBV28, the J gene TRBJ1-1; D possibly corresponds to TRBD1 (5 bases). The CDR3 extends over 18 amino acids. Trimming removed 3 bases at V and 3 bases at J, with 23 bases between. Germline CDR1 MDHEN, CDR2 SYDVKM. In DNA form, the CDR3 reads TGTGCCAGCAGTTTGGAGGCGAGTGGAAGCCGGGGGGACACTGAAGCTTTCTTT. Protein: CASSLEASGSRGDTEAFF.

This chain's CDR3 is CASSQPLEATSQETQYF. In DNA form, the CDR3 reads TGTGCCAGCAGCCAACCCTTGGAGGCGACCTCCCAAGAGACCCAGTACTTC. V is TRBV3-1 (or the pseudogene TRBV3-2) and J is TRBJ2-5, with D perhaps matching TRBD2 (5 bases). This CDR3 has 17 residues. Germline-derived CDR1 and CDR2 are LGHDT and YNNKEL (reference sequence). V shed 2 bases and J shed 1 base, with 17 bases lying between them.

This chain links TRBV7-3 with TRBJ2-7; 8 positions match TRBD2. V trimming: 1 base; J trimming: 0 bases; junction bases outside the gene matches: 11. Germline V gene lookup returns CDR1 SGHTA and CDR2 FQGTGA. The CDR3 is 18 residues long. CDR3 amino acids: CASSLRPSSGPSSYEQYF. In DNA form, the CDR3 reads TGTGCCAGCAGCTTAAGACCCTCTAGCGGGCCGAGCTCCTACGAGCAGTACTTC.

This CDR3 reads CASTPGGEGNQPQHF. CDR3 nucleotides: TGTGCCAGCACCCCCGGGGGGGAGGGGAATCAGCCCCAGCATTTT. The chain is built from TRBV28 and TRBJ1-5; a weak D match, TRBD1 (5 bases). The CDR3 is 15 amino acids. V was pared by 7 bases and J by 4 bases, with 17 bases between. Germline loops: CDR1 MDHEN, CDR2 SYDVKM.

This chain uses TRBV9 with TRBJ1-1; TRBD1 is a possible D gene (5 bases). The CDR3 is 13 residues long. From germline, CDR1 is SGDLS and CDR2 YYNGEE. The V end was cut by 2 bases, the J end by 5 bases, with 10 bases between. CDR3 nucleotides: TGTGCCAGCAGCGTTTGGGGGGGAACTGAAGCTTTCTTT. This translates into CASSVWGGTEAFF.